This T cell receptor (beta chain) was sequenced in a study of blood T cell repertoires in COVID-19. CDR1 is MNHEY, CDR2 SVGAGI, per germline. The CDR3 is 12 residues long. V dropped 0 bases and J dropped 9 bases, with 6 bases sitting between them. Profiled with immunoSEQ multiplex PCR; TCRdb holds only in-frame clones, not every one. This sample has roughly 150,000 clones, with about 86% found just once. The sequence derives from a woman in her 70s who had recovered from COVID-19. Sequencing was done on a sample of peripheral blood. The chain uses TRBV6-5 and TRBJ1-5; D is perhaps TRBD1 (5 bases). CDR3: CASSYSGGPQHF. CDR3 nucleotide sequence: TGTGCCAGCAGTTACTCGGGGGGGCCCCAGCATTTT.